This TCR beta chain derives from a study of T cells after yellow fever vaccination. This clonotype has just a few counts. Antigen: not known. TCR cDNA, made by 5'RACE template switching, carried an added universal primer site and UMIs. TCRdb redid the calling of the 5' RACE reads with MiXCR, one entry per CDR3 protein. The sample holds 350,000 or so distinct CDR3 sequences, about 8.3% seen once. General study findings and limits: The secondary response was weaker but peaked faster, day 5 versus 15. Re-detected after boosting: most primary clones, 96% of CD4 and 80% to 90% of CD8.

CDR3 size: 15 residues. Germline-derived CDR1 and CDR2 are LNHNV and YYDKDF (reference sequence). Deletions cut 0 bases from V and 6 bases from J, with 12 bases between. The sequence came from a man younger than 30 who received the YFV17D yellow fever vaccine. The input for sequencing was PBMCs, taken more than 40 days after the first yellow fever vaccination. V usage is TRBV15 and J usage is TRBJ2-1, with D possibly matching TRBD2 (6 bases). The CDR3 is CATSRERGAGNEQFF. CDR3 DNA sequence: TGTGCCACCAGCAGAGAGCGGGGAGCCGGCAATGAGCAGTTCTTC.